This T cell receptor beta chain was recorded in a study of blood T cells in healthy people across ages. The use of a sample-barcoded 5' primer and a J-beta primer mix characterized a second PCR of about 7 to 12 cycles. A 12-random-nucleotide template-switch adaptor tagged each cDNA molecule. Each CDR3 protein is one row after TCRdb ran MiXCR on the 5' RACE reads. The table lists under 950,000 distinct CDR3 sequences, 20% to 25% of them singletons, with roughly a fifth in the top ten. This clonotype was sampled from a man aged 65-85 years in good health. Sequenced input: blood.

The CDR3 reads CASSVVLAGGAAPDTQYF. The CDR3 DNA reads TGTGCCAGCAGCGTAGTACTAGCGGGAGGCGCCGCGCCAGATACGCAGTATTTT. The V call is TRBV9, the J call TRBJ2-3; 12 positions match TRBD2. Germline loops: CDR1 SGDLS, CDR2 YYNGEE. V was clipped by 0 bases and J by 4 bases; unmatched bases: 9. This CDR3 is built from 18 residues.